The 14 T cell receptor beta chains below come from one sample, sequenced in a study of T cells after yellow fever vaccination. TCRdb called the 5' RACE reads again in MiXCR, with one record for every CDR3 protein. Counted here are about 350,000 distinct CDR3 sequences, 8% to 9.5% occurring once; the ten biggest clones make up roughly 18%. Sample: PBMCs, taken more than 40 days after the first yellow fever vaccination. The receptors were sampled from a man younger than 35 who received the YFV17D yellow fever vaccine.

V is TRBV7-2 and J is TRBJ2-7; D assignment may be TRBD1 or TRBD2 (5 bases each). This CDR3 contains 18 residues. CDR1 is SGHTA, CDR2 FQGNSA, per germline. The V gene lost 0 bases and the J gene lost 4 bases, with 22 bases spanning the gap. CDR3 DNA sequence: TGTGCCAGCAGCTTAGCTGCGATCGTGGAGCTGGGGGAGTACGAGCAGTACTTC. Translated: CASSLAAIVELGEYEQYF.

This clonotype appeared a few times. CDR3 protein: CSALSSRGEETQYF. CDR3 coding DNA: TGCAGTGCCCTTAGCTCGCGGGGGGAAGAGACCCAGTACTTC. The chain combines TRBV20-1 with TRBJ2-5, with TRBD2 matching 8 bases. The ends lost 6 bases at V and 3 bases at J; junction bases unmatched: 9. Germline V gene lookup returns CDR1 DFQATT and CDR2 SNEGSKA (reference sequence). The CDR3 contains 14 residues.

There are a few counts of this clonotype. The V gene is TRBV12-3 or TRBV12-4, the J gene TRBJ2-7; D gene unclear. V dropped 1 base and J dropped 3 bases, with 7 bases sitting between them. This CDR3 contains 13 residues. This CDR3 is CASSLVLGYEQYF. The CDR3 DNA sequence: TGTGCCAGCAGTTTAGTCTTAGGCTACGAGCAGTACTTC.

V and J are TRBV20-1 and TRBJ2-4; D remains ambiguous. This CDR3 is built from 14 residues. CDR1 and CDR2 (germline): DFQATT, SNEGSKA (reference sequence). Trimming stripped 3 bases from V and 8 bases from J, with 17 bases between. The DNA for the CDR3 is TGCAGTGCTAGTTTGACGGACCAAGGGTACATTCAGTACTTC. Translated, it gives CSASLTDQGYIQYF.

This clonotype was detected only a few times. The chain's CDR3 is CASSSDGEETQYF. The DNA for the CDR3 is TGCGCCAGCAGCTCGGACGGGGAGGAGACCCAGTACTTC. V gene TRBV5-1 combines with J gene TRBJ2-5, with D tentatively TRBD2 (5 bases). V was shortened by 3 bases and J by 5 bases, with 11 bases between the two germline ends. Germline V lookup: CDR1 SGHRS, CDR2 YFSETQ. The CDR3 totals 13 residues. Together with reference TRBV5-1 and TRBJ2-5, the CDR3 gives the full variable domain: KAGVTQTPRYLIKTRGQQVTLSCSPISGHRSVSWYQQTPGQGLQFLFEYFSETQRNKGNFPGRFSGRQFSNSRSEMNVSTLELGDSALYLCASSSDGEETQYFGPGTRLLVL.

The chain combines TRBV29-1 with TRBJ2-7; TRBD2 agrees at 8 bases. The CDR3 has 12 residues. J gave up 4 bases and V 7 bases, and 6 bases lay outside the gene matches. Germline loops: CDR1 SQVTM, CDR2 ANQGSEA. CDR3 amino acids: CSAGRALYEQYF. In DNA form, the CDR3 reads TGCAGCGCCGGGAGGGCGCTTTACGAGCAGTACTTC.

A few counts support this clonotype. The rearrangement links TRBV7-8 to TRBJ2-7, with 10 bases fitting TRBD1. The CDR3 consists of 14 residues. Germline V gives CDR1 SGHVS, CDR2 FQNEAQ. J lost 4 bases, V lost 2 bases, and 2 bases had no gene match. CDR3 DNA sequence: TGTGCCAGCAGCTTAACGGACAGGGGGTACGAGCAGTACTTC. It codes for CASSLTDRGYEQYF.

About this clonotype itself: A junction end diverges from the germline sequence, so it may reflect a read error. The chain recombines TRBV20-1 with TRBJ2-7, with D maybe TRBD2 (6 bases). The CDR3 contains 16 residues. Per the germline V gene, CDR1 is DFQATT and CDR2 is SNEGSKA (reference sequence). The CDR3 loop reads CCARPPGSGFSYEQYF. The DNA for the CDR3 is TGCTGTGCTAGACCCCCCGGTAGCGGATTTTCCTACGAGCAGTACTTC.

This chain links TRBV4-1 with TRBJ2-5; 9 bases are shared with TRBD1. Per germline, CDR1 MGHRA and CDR2 YSYEKL. V was pared by 4 bases and J by 4 bases, with 10 bases of the junction left unmatched. This CDR3 has 16 residues. The CDR3 sequence is CASSPLQGQGGETQYF. DNA for the CDR3: TGCGCCAGCAGCCCCCTCCAGGGACAGGGAGGAGAGACCCAGTACTTC.

The sample holds many counts of this clonotype. The CDR3 here is CASRPGILNTEAFF. The DNA for the CDR3 is TGTGCCAGCAGGCCAGGGATCCTGAACACTGAAGCTTTCTTT. The chain recombines TRBV12-3 or TRBV12-4 with TRBJ1-1; D perhaps matches TRBD1 (5 bases). V shed 6 bases and J shed 0 bases, with 11 bases lying between them. The CDR3 spans 14 residues.

Details on this clonotype: A read error may explain this, as a much larger clone is one base away. The rearrangement uses TRBV7-2 and TRBJ1-2; D uncertain. The CDR3 runs to 13 residues. The germline V gene has CDR1 SGHTA and CDR2 FQGNSA. With 1 base removed from V and 8 bases from J, the gap between germline ends came to 11 bases. CDR3 amino acids: CASSLVTTGGYTF. The CDR3 DNA follows: TGTGCCAGCAGCTTAGTCACTACGGGGGGCTACACCTTC.

The chain joins TRBV20-1 to TRBJ2-5, with 7 nucleotides matching TRBD2. J lost 3 bases, V lost 6 bases, and 7 bases had no gene match. The CDR3 runs 13 residues. CDR1 is DFQATT and CDR2 is SNEGSKA in the germline V gene (reference sequence). CDR3 sequence (DNA): TGCAGTGCCGTATCGGGGGGAAAAGAGACCCAGTACTTC. It is translated as CSAVSGGKETQYF.

This clonotype was found many times. This chain connects TRBV18 to TRBJ2-5; 10 bases fit TRBD2. J was trimmed by 2 bases and V by 3 bases; bases with no gene match: 0. This CDR3 spans 14 amino acids. Germline loops: CDR1 KGHSH, CDR2 LQKENI. The CDR3 nucleotides read TGTGCCAGCTCACCGGGACTAGCGCAAGAGACCCAGTACTTC. Amino acids: CASSPGLAQETQYF.

Here the CDR3 DNA reads TGCAGTGCTAGAACACGACAGGCCTACGAGCAGTACGTC. Translated: CSARTRQAYEQYV. The V call is TRBV20-1, the J call TRBJ2-7; tentative D call: TRBD1 (6 bases). The V and J ends lost 2 bases and 2 bases respectively, with 10 bases between them. The CDR3 runs to 13 residues. The germline V gene has CDR1 DFQATT and CDR2 SNEGSKA (reference sequence).